Each of the 23 T cell receptor beta chains below was sequenced from the same sample in a study of glioma-infiltrating T cells. TCR alpha and beta CDR3 regions were amplified from RNA using iRepertoire nested multiplex PCR. TCRdb recomputed calls from the multiplex PCR reads with MiXCR, one row per CDR3 protein. The table includes roughly 120,000 distinct CDR3 sequences, less than 30% detected once. Sequencing was performed on glioma tissue, nonneoplastic brain tissue, or PBMCs (not recorded which). These receptors originate from a human donor with low-grade glioma or glioblastoma, undergoing nonglioma brain surgery, or in good health (not recorded which).

Many counts were recorded for this clonotype. CDR3 residues: CASSLGQTAESGTQYF. CDR3 DNA sequence: TGCGCCAGCAGCTTGGGCCAGACCGCCGAATCGGGGACCCAGTACTTC. V usage is TRBV5-1 and J usage is TRBJ2-5; D gene uncertain. The CDR3 loop spans 16 amino acids. Trimming left V 0 bases short and J 7 bases short, with 19 bases between. CDR1 and CDR2 (germline): SGHRS, YFSETQ. Looking up the rest from reference TRBV5-1 and TRBJ2-5 gives the full variable domain: KAGVTQTPRYLIKTRGQQVTLSCSPISGHRSVSWYQQTPGQGLQFLFEYFSETQRNKGNFPGRFSGRQFSNSRSEMNVSTLELGDSALYLCASSLGQTAESGTQYFGPGTRLLVL.

This clonotype was picked up many times. The chain combines TRBV10-3 with TRBJ1-1; no clear D. This CDR3 region has 15 residues. Between the trimmed V and J ends, which lost 3 bases and 3 bases, there was a span of 14 bases. Germline V gene lookup returns CDR1 ENHRY and CDR2 SYGVKD. The CDR3 region is CAISDGSLRYTEAFF. For the CDR3, the DNA is TGTGCCATCAGTGACGGAAGTCTTCGGTACACTGAAGCTTTCTTT.

This clonotype was counted a few times. The rearrangement links TRBV24-1 to TRBJ2-1; no definite D call. The germline V gene encodes CDR1 KGHDR and CDR2 SFDVKD. This CDR3 spans 17 amino acids. With 4 bases removed from V and 2 bases from J, the gap between germline ends came to 17 bases. CDR3 region: CATSDPGAGSAYNEQFF. Written as DNA, the CDR3 is TGTGCCACCAGTGACCCAGGAGCCGGGTCGGCCTACAATGAGCAGTTCTTC.

This clonotype was found many times. In DNA, the CDR3 is TGTGCCAGCAGCGCTGGGACAGGTCGAAGGCAGCCCCAGCATTTT. Amino acid sequence: CASSAGTGRRQPQHF. The rearrangement uses TRBV9 and TRBJ1-5; 8 bases match TRBD1. The CDR3 has 15 amino acids. V shed 3 bases, J shed 7 bases, and the junction held 9 bases outside the gene matches. Germline V lookup: CDR1 SGDLS, CDR2 YYNGEE.

Ten or more counts support this clonotype. The V call is TRBV24-1, the J call TRBJ2-1, with 11 bases aligning to TRBD2. This CDR3 has 16 residues. The V gene end was trimmed by 5 bases and the J gene end by 5 bases; junction bases not matched to a gene: 7. Germline-derived CDR1 and CDR2 are KGHDR and SFDVKD. CDR3 loop: CATSGLLAGANNEQFF. The CDR3 bases are TGTGCCACCAGTGGTCTACTAGCGGGAGCCAACAATGAGCAGTTCTTC.

This clonotype was detected many times. V gene TRBV3-1 combines with J gene TRBJ1-3, with D possibly matching TRBD1 (6 bases). V lost 6 bases, J lost 2 bases, and 11 bases lay in between. The CDR3 consists of 14 residues. Germline CDR1 reads LGHDT; CDR2 reads YNNKEL (reference sequence). In DNA, the CDR3 is TGTGCCAGCAGACCTACAGGGACTGGAAACACCATATATTTT. It is translated as CASRPTGTGNTIYF.

About this clonotype itself: One end of the junction fails to match germline, which may point to a read error. This sequence joins TRBV27 and TRBJ2-5; D unclear. CDR3 length equals 16 residues. Germline CDR1 reads MNHEY; CDR2 reads SMNVEV (reference sequence). The CDR3 spells CASSSFSGAAGEAHYF. The CDR3 nucleotides read TGTGCCAGCAGTTCCTTCTCAGGAGCCGCCGGAGAGGCCCATTACTTC.

On this clonotype: Since a much larger clone is just one base distant, this may be a read error. The chain links TRBV9 to TRBJ2-7; the match to TRBD2 covers 10 bases. Germline V gene sequence: CDR1 SGDLS, CDR2 YYNGEE. This CDR3 is 15 amino acids long. The CDR3 sequence is CASRVGTSVGYEQYF. In nucleotides, the CDR3 is TGTGCCAGCAGAGTAGGGACTAGCGTTGGCTACGAGCAGTACTTC.

V and J are TRBV5-1 and TRBJ2-7; D may be TRBD1 (5 bases). Trimming cost V 7 bases and J 4 bases, with 12 bases left between them. Germline loops: CDR1 SGHRS, CDR2 YFSETQ. There are 12 residues in the CDR3. The CDR3 spells CASGPPGYEQYF. The CDR3 DNA sequence: TGCGCCAGCGGACCTCCAGGGTACGAGCAGTACTTC. Full variable domain (outside the CDR3, taken from reference TRBV5-1 and TRBJ2-7): KAGVTQTPRYLIKTRGQQVTLSCSPISGHRSVSWYQQTPGQGLQFLFEYFSETQRNKGNFPGRFSGRQFSNSRSEMNVSTLELGDSALYLCASGPPGYEQYFGPGTRLTVT.

This clonotype was observed many times. The J gene is TRBJ1-2, the V gene TRBV12-3 or TRBV12-4; D remains ambiguous. This CDR3 is 12 amino acids long. V lost 6 bases, J lost 2 bases, and 7 bases lay in between. In DNA form, the CDR3 reads TGTGCCAGCAGCTTCGACAACTATGGCTACACCTTC. As protein: CASSFDNYGYTF.

Concerning this clonotype itself: This sequence may be a read error, since a much larger clone differs from it by one base. DNA of the CDR3: TGCAGCGTTGATTACTTTGGGCAGGATTGGTATGGCTACACCTTC. It codes for CSVDYFGQDWYGYTF. The chain is built from TRBV29-1 and TRBJ1-2; D gene uncertain. CDR1 SQVTM and CDR2 ANQGSEA come from the germline V gene. Trimming removed 3 bases at V and 5 bases at J, with 19 bases between. There are 15 residues in the CDR3.

The chain uses TRBV11-3 and TRBJ1-4; D is possibly TRBD1 (6 bases). V was cut by 4 bases and J by 0 bases, with 12 bases left in between. Germline lookup yields CDR1 SGHNT and CDR2 YENEEA. This CDR3 comprises 16 residues. Here the CDR3 DNA reads TGTGCCAGCAGCTCGGGACATCTCGCAACTAATGAAAAACTGTTTTTT. Encoded protein: CASSSGHLATNEKLFF.

This clonotype showed up just a few times. This rearrangement joins TRBV29-1 to TRBJ1-1; D unclear. The CDR3 loop spans 11 amino acids. V lost 7 bases and J 8 bases, leaving 14 bases between the germline ends. The germline gives CDR1 SQVTM, CDR2 ANQGSEA. The CDR3 DNA follows: TGCAGCGCCCAATACGTCGTGGAAGCTTTCTTT. Protein: CSAQYVVEAFF.

The chain is built from TRBV5-5 and TRBJ2-7; weak D call: TRBD2 (6 bases). Germline lookup yields CDR1 SGHKS and CDR2 YYEKEE (reference sequence). V was clipped by 3 bases and J by 7 bases, with 26 bases between them. The CDR3 totals 17 residues. The CDR3 DNA reads as TGTGCCAGCAGCTATACCGGGACTGGATCCCCCGGGGTAGAGCAGTACTTC. This codes for CASSYTGTGSPGVEQYF.

Many counts were recorded for this clonotype. J is TRBJ2-1 and V is TRBV29-1; a possible D gene is TRBD2 (5 bases). Germline V gene data show CDR1 as SQVTM and CDR2 as ANQGSEA. V lost 4 bases, J lost 9 bases, and 7 bases lay in between. The CDR3 is 10 residues long. The CDR3 region has the DNA TGCAGCGTTGGCGGGCTTGAGCAGTTCTTC. Encoded protein: CSVGGLEQFF.

This clonotype has more than one count but fewer than ten. The V call is TRBV3-1, the J call TRBJ1-1; perhaps TRBD1 as D (6 bases). Trimming took 1 base from V and 0 from J, leaving 9 bases between them. CDR3 length equals 15 residues. CDR1 and CDR2 from the germline V gene are LGHDT and YNNKEL (reference sequence). The DNA of the CDR3 is TGTGCCAGCAGCCAAGTGGGACAAATGAACACTGAAGCTTTCTTT. Translating gives CASSQVGQMNTEAFF.

This clonotype was recorded at least ten times. This sequence joins TRBV5-1 and TRBJ2-1; D might be TRBD1 or TRBD2, each matching 7 bases. Trimming stripped 0 bases from V and 10 bases from J, with 20 bases between. The germline V gene has CDR1 SGHRS and CDR2 YFSETQ. The CDR3 loop spans 16 amino acids. CDR3 sequence reads: CASSLAGQGGPVEQFF. The CDR3 nucleotides read TGCGCCAGCAGCTTGGCCGGGCAGGGGGGGCCCGTGGAGCAGTTCTTC.

Points on this clonotype: A much larger clone differs by one base, so this may be a read error. The chain recombines TRBV7-2 with TRBJ2-3; D is perhaps TRBD1 or TRBD2 (6 bases each). Trimming pared 6 bases from V and 1 base from J, leaving 8 bases between. In germline, CDR1 is SGHTA, CDR2 FQGNSA. The CDR3 has 13 residues. The CDR3: CASREGGTDTQYF. DNA of the CDR3: TGTGCCAGCAGGGAGGGGGGCACAGATACGCAGTATTTT.

This clonotype showed up many times. V is TRBV12-3 or TRBV12-4 and J is TRBJ1-5; a weak D match, TRBD1 (5 bases). Trimming stripped 8 bases from V and 7 bases from J, with 18 bases between. There are 14 residues in the CDR3. CDR3 nucleotide sequence: TGTGCCAGCGTTTTAGGGGCAGGGCGACAGCCCCAGCATTTT. It is translated as CASVLGAGRQPQHF.

This clonotype was picked up many times. The chain has TRBV9 and TRBJ2-3; 10 bases fit TRBD1. V was pared by 0 bases and J by 1 base, with 5 bases of the junction left unmatched. CDR1 and CDR2 (germline): SGDLS, YYNGEE. This CDR3 is built from 17 residues. CDR3 protein: CASSVAPTGGRTDTQYF. CDR3 coding DNA: TGTGCCAGCAGCGTAGCTCCGACAGGGGGCCGCACAGATACGCAGTATTTT. Variable domain in full (rest from reference TRBV9 and TRBJ2-3): DSGVTQTPKHLITATGQRVTLRCSPRSGDLSVYWYQQSLDQGLQFLIQYYNGEERAKGNILERFSAQQFPDLHSELNLSSLELGDSALYFCASSVAPTGGRTDTQYFGPGTRLTVL.

This clonotype was observed at least ten times. The genes are TRBV9 and TRBJ1-1; tentatively, D is TRBD1 (5 bases). Trimming shortened V by 3 bases and J by 2 bases, and 14 bases separated the two germline ends. Per germline, CDR1 SGDLS and CDR2 YYNGEE. This CDR3 is 15 amino acids long. CDR3 nucleotides: TGTGCCAGCAGCGGGGACTTACCAAGTAACACTGAAGCTTTCTTT. This translates into CASSGDLPSNTEAFF.

Many counts were recorded for this clonotype. V usage is TRBV28 and J usage is TRBJ2-7, with a tentative D call TRBD2 (7 bases). There are 13 residues in the CDR3. The V gene's germline CDR1 is MDHEN and CDR2 SYDVKM. The V end was cut by 8 bases, the J end by 0 bases, with 11 bases between. The DNA for the CDR3 is TGTGCCAGCTGGGCGGGGGCCTCCTACGAGCAGTACTTC. This codes for CASWAGASYEQYF.

There are many counts of this clonotype. The V and J genes are TRBV6-1 and TRBJ1-1, with D hard to call. Germline-derived CDR1 and CDR2 are MNHNS and SASEGT. The CDR3 has 14 amino acids. Trimming took off 5 bases at V and 4 bases at J, with 14 bases between the two ends. The CDR3 bases are TGTGCCAGCAGTTTAGCGAATCCGGGCACTGAAGCTTTCTTT. Translating it yields CASSLANPGTEAFF.